Below are 32 T cell receptor beta chains sequenced from a single sample in a study of shared clonotypes between healthy human individuals. Only in-frame clones appear in the TCRdb table, and some are missing; sequencing was by immunoSEQ multiplex PCR. The repertoire has some 1,600,000 clones, approximately 98% of them found once; the top ten carry around 0.45%. Sequenced input: naive CD4+ T cells sorted from blood. Specified subset: CD45RA+ positively selected. Receptor source: a man under 40 in good health.

CDR3 protein: CASGQGVISGELFF. In DNA, the CDR3 is TGTGCCAGCGGACAGGGGGTAATCTCCGGGGAGCTGTTTTTT. The chain employs TRBV6-1 and TRBJ2-2, with 10 bases identical to TRBD1. The CDR3 is made up of 14 amino acids. Germline-derived CDR1 and CDR2 are MNHNS and SASEGT. V was pared by 8 bases and J by 6 bases, with 6 bases of the junction left unmatched.

This chain connects TRBV7-8 to TRBJ1-1, with unresolved D. Trimming left V 3 bases short and J 0 bases short, with 5 bases between. Germline V gene lookup returns CDR1 SGHVS and CDR2 FQNEAQ. The CDR3 runs 13 residues. This CDR3 reads CASSFWVNTEAFF. In DNA form, the CDR3 reads TGTGCCAGCAGCTTTTGGGTGAACACTGAAGCTTTCTTT.

For this clone: The sample carries other DNA sequences with the same CDR3. V and J are TRBV6-5 and TRBJ2-5, with no clear D. In germline, CDR1 is MNHEY, CDR2 SVGAGI. This CDR3 comprises 13 residues. V was cut by 0 bases and J by 1 base, with 3 bases left in between. The CDR3: CASSYSTQETQYF. DNA of the CDR3: TGTGCCAGCAGTTACTCCACCCAAGAGACCCAGTACTTC.

The J gene is TRBJ2-3, the V gene TRBV11-3; D could derive from TRBD1 or TRBD2 (6 bases each). Deletions cut 1 base from V and 5 bases from J, with 13 bases between. The CDR3 has 15 amino acids. CDR1 is SGHNT, CDR2 YENEEA, per germline. This CDR3 reads CASSLVGGRVDTQYF. CDR3 DNA sequence: TGTGCCAGCAGCTTAGTAGGGGGGCGGGTAGATACGCAGTATTTT.

V and J are TRBV5-4 and TRBJ2-2; weak D call: TRBD1 (5 bases). The V gene lost 3 bases and the J gene lost 1 base, with 19 bases spanning the gap. The CDR3 totals 18 residues. Germline CDR1 is SGHNT and CDR2 is YYREEE (reference sequence). As DNA, the CDR3 is TGTGCCAGCAGCTCGAAACCAGGGTCTAGTAGGAACACCGGGGAGCTGTTTTTT. This gives the protein CASSSKPGSSRNTGELFF.

The rearrangement links TRBV5-4 to TRBJ2-5; 14 bases agree with TRBD2. V was pared by 0 bases and J by 4 bases, with 14 bases of the junction left unmatched. The CDR3 is made up of 20 amino acids. Per the germline V gene, CDR1 is SGHNT and CDR2 is YYREEE (reference sequence). The DNA for the CDR3 is TGTGCCAGCAGCTTGGCCGGGACTAGCGGGAGCGGTCCGTATAGAGAGACCCAGTACTTC. As protein: CASSLAGTSGSGPYRETQYF.

V usage is TRBV25-1 and J usage is TRBJ1-2, with D hard to call. Germline V gene data show CDR1 as MGHDK and CDR2 as SYGVNS. The CDR3 length is 15 residues. V dropped 1 base and J dropped 2 bases, with 11 bases sitting between them. The DNA for the CDR3 is TGTGCCAGCAGTGAATCTGCGGGGAGGAACTATGGCTACACCTTC. Translation: CASSESAGRNYGYTF.

The gene calls are TRBV10-1 and TRBJ2-3; TRBD2 matches 15 bases. The CDR3 contains 16 residues. Losses at the gene ends were 3 bases for V and 7 bases for J; bases not matched to a gene: 5. Per the germline V gene, CDR1 is WNHNN and CDR2 is SYGVQD (reference sequence). The CDR3 here is CASSDGLAGGGYTQYF. As DNA, the CDR3 is TGCGCCAGCAGTGACGGACTAGCGGGAGGGGGATATACGCAGTATTTT.

The chain joins TRBV30 to TRBJ1-5; TRBD1 aligns across 10 bases. Trimming removed 1 base from V and 7 bases from J; junction bases left unmatched: 4. The germline gives CDR1 GTSNPN, CDR2 SVGIG (reference sequence). The CDR3 runs 14 residues. CDR3 in amino acids: CAWSAGTGEQPQHF. For the CDR3, the DNA is TGTGCCTGGAGTGCAGGGACAGGGGAACAGCCCCAGCATTTT.

This clone was recorded only once. The J gene is TRBJ2-5, the V gene TRBV11-2; 11 bases fit TRBD1. V dropped 4 bases and J dropped 7; count of bases not matched to a gene: 11. CDR3 length: 16 amino acids. The V gene's germline CDR1 is SGHAT and CDR2 FQNNGV. The CDR3 region has the DNA TGTGCCAGCAGCTCCCCGGGACAGGGGGTCCTGGGGACCCAGTACTTC. It encodes CASSSPGQGVLGTQYF. Variable domain in full (rest from reference TRBV11-2 and TRBJ2-5): EAGVAQSPRYKIIEKRQSVAFWCNPISGHATLYWYQQILGQGPKLLIQFQNNGVVDDSQLPKDRFSAERLKGVDSTLKIQPAKLEDSAVYLCASSSPGQGVLGTQYFGPGTRLLVL.

The chain couples TRBV19 to TRBJ1-2, with 7 positions matching TRBD1. CDR3 length: 13 residues. V was clipped by 8 bases and J by 6 bases; unmatched bases: 9. Looked up from germline, CDR1 is LNHDA and CDR2 is SQIVND (reference sequence). CDR3 nucleotides: TGTGCCAGTTCCCGACAGGGCCCGGATGGCTACACCTTC. It yields the protein CASSRQGPDGYTF.

This clone was counted a single time. The J gene is TRBJ2-7, the V gene TRBV2; D might be TRBD2 (5 bases). The CDR3 spans 13 residues. Germline V gives CDR1 SNHLY, CDR2 FYNNEI. V lost 3 bases and J 4 bases, leaving 10 bases between the germline ends. The CDR3 here is CASSERAMYEQYF. The DNA for the CDR3 is TGTGCCAGCAGTGAGAGGGCGATGTACGAGCAGTACTTC.

The chain couples TRBV9 to TRBJ2-1; TRBD2 might be the D (7 bases). The CDR3 spans 15 residues. Germline V gene data show CDR1 as SGDLS and CDR2 as YYNGEE. The V and J ends lost 4 bases and 2 bases respectively, with 13 bases between them. DNA of the CDR3: TGTGCCAGCAGCCCCAGCGGGACACCCTACAATGAGCAGTTCTTC. Amino acid sequence: CASSPSGTPYNEQFF.

The count of this clone is one. The genes are TRBV18 and TRBJ1-5; D is ambiguous. Germline V lookup: CDR1 KGHSH, CDR2 LQKENI. V was cut by 3 bases and J by 8 bases, with 11 bases left in between. The CDR3 runs 13 residues. CDR3 loop: CASSPVPGEPQHF. CDR3 DNA sequence: TGTGCCAGCTCACCGGTACCTGGCGAGCCCCAGCATTTT.

This chain links TRBV28 with TRBJ2-7; D possibly corresponds to TRBD1 (5 bases). The CDR3 covers 14 residues. V was shortened by 2 bases and J by 4 bases, with 12 bases between the two germline ends. Germline CDR1 and CDR2: MDHEN and SYDVKM. The CDR3 bases are TGTGCCAGCAGTTTAGCGACAGTAGATTACGAGCAGTACTTC. This translates into CASSLATVDYEQYF.

The chain uses TRBV14 and TRBJ2-2; the D call may be TRBD1 or TRBD2 (5 bases each). CDR1 and CDR2 (germline): SGHDN, FVKESK. Trimming cost V 0 bases and J 13 bases, with 15 bases left between them. This CDR3 has 14 residues. The CDR3 DNA is TGTGCCAGCAGCCAAGAACTACCTTGGGGGAGGCTGTTTTTT. It translates to CASSQELPWGRLFF.

V usage is TRBV28 and J usage is TRBJ2-7; D ambiguous. The CDR3 consists of 11 residues. V was pared by 7 bases and J by 9 bases, with 13 bases between. Germline V gene lookup returns CDR1 MDHEN and CDR2 SYDVKM. The DNA for the CDR3 is TGTGCCAGCAAAGATGTTAAAGGGCAGTACTTC. Protein: CASKDVKGQYF.

The chain uses TRBV29-1 and TRBJ2-5; the D is unclear. CDR1 and CDR2 from the germline V gene are SQVTM and ANQGSEA. CDR3 length equals 13 residues. V was pared by 4 bases and J by 2 bases, with 11 bases between. CDR3 nucleotides: TGCAGCGTTGCTAACAGTTTTCAAGAGACCCAGTACTTC. This gives the protein CSVANSFQETQYF.

CDR3 coding DNA: TGTGCCAGCAGTAAAAAAGACAGGGGGCACTACGAGCAGTACTTC. Amino acids: CASSKKDRGHYEQYF. J is TRBJ2-7 and V is TRBV6-6; 10 bases line up with TRBD1. Germline V gene sequence: CDR1 MNHNY, CDR2 SVGAGI (reference sequence). V was clipped by 5 bases and J by 3 bases; unmatched bases: 7. The CDR3 consists of 15 residues.

The chain uses TRBV5-1 and TRBJ2-7, with no clear D. The V gene's germline CDR1 is SGHRS and CDR2 YFSETQ. The ends were cut back, 6 bases at V and 1 base at J, with 8 bases in the middle. This CDR3 is 12 amino acids long. CDR3 amino acids: CASKSSSYEQYF. For the CDR3, the DNA is TGCGCCAGCAAATCCAGTTCCTACGAGCAGTACTTC.

The chain employs TRBV29-1 and TRBJ1-2; D is uncertain. V was clipped by 1 base and J by 6 bases, with 3 bases between them. Germline V lookup: CDR1 SQVTM, CDR2 ANQGSEA. This CDR3 has 10 residues. The CDR3 sequence: CSVEGDGYTF. In nucleotides, the CDR3 is TGCAGCGTTGAAGGGGATGGCTACACCTTC.

V and J are TRBV29-1 and TRBJ2-5; D might be TRBD1 (5 bases). The V end was cut by 8 bases, the J end by 1 base, with 14 bases between. The CDR3 spans 13 residues. The germline V gene encodes CDR1 SQVTM and CDR2 ANQGSEA. In nucleotides, the CDR3 is TGCAGCTCGCGACCCCAGGGCCAAGAGACCCAGTACTTC. Translation: CSSRPQGQETQYF.

This chain connects TRBV13 to TRBJ1-3; D not certain. Trimming shortened V by 3 bases and J by 7 bases, and 13 bases separated the two germline ends. CDR3 length: 14 residues. CDR1 and CDR2 from the germline V gene are PRHDT and FYEKMQ (reference sequence). Here the CDR3 DNA reads TGTGCCAGCAGCTTGATCGGAGCGCGGAACACCATATATTTT. Translating it yields CASSLIGARNTIYF.

The chain employs TRBV5-1 and TRBJ2-7, with TRBD2 matching 14 bases. Germline trimming cut 3 bases from V and 3 bases from J; bases unmatched to any gene: 11. Germline loops: CDR1 SGHRS, CDR2 YFSETQ. The CDR3 has 18 amino acids. Written as DNA, the CDR3 is TGCGCCAGCAGCTCGGGACTAGCGGGAGCCCAGGCTGTCTACGAGCAGTACTTC. Protein sequence: CASSSGLAGAQAVYEQYF.

Remarks on this clone: An end of the junction does not agree with germline; a read error may underlie this. J is TRBJ2-1 and V is TRBV29-1, with a tentative D call TRBD1 (7 bases). Germline lookup yields CDR1 SQVTM and CDR2 ANQGSEA. The CDR3 has 13 amino acids. The CDR3 here is CSVEDRAGNEQFF. DNA of the CDR3: TGCAGCGTGGAAGACAGGGCGGGGAATGAGCAGTTCTTC.

The rearrangement joins TRBV6-1 to TRBJ2-7, with D perhaps assigned TRBD1 or TRBD2 (5 bases each). Trimming shortened V by 1 base and J by 6 bases, and 19 bases separated the two germline ends. CDR3 length: 16 residues. Germline CDR1 reads MNHNS; CDR2 reads SASEGT. The CDR3 spells CASSEVPQGATGEQYF. The CDR3 DNA sequence: TGTGCCAGCAGTGAAGTTCCGCAGGGAGCAACGGGCGAGCAGTACTTC.

With respect to this clone: In the same sample, other DNA sequences code for this CDR3. The chain is built from TRBV5-1 and TRBJ2-3, with TRBD1 as a possible D gene (6 bases). The CDR3 covers 15 residues. Germline-derived CDR1 and CDR2 are SGHRS and YFSETQ. The V gene lost 4 bases and the J gene lost 0 bases, with 12 bases spanning the gap. DNA of the CDR3: TGCGCCAGCAGCCTAGTACAGGGTAGCACAGATACGCAGTATTTT. This codes for CASSLVQGSTDTQYF.

This chain joins TRBV5-1 and TRBJ2-1; D perhaps matches TRBD2 (6 bases). From germline, CDR1 is SGHRS and CDR2 YFSETQ. V was cut by 1 base and J by 0 bases, with 8 bases left in between. This CDR3 comprises 15 residues. This CDR3 reads CASSLPGSSYNEQFF. CDR3 bases: TGCGCCAGCAGCTTGCCCGGGAGCTCCTACAATGAGCAGTTCTTC.

The V call is TRBV29-1, the J call TRBJ2-7, with 7 nucleotides matching TRBD2. CDR1 and CDR2 (germline): SQVTM, ANQGSEA. J was trimmed by 0 bases and V by 2 bases; bases with no gene match: 10. CDR3 length: 16 amino acids. CDR3 DNA: TGCAGCGTTGAATTCGGGGGGAGCGGAGTCTCCTACGAGCAGTACTTC. Amino acid sequence: CSVEFGGSGVSYEQYF.

This clone was seen once. This chain connects TRBV28 to TRBJ1-5; 7 bases fit TRBD1. CDR3 length: 20 amino acids. Germline CDR1 and CDR2: MDHEN and SYDVKM. The junction had 23 bases not matched to a gene; V was cut back by 5 bases and J by 4 bases. This chain's CDR3 is CASSLLLQVWGQISNQPQHF. The CDR3 DNA follows: TGTGCCAGCAGTCTACTCCTACAGGTCTGGGGACAGATATCTAATCAGCCCCAGCATTTT.

Written as DNA, the CDR3 is TGTGCCAGCAGTTTAAGGGGACGGATGGAGACCCAGTACTTC. Amino acids: CASSLRGRMETQYF. V gene TRBV27 combines with J gene TRBJ2-5; D is perhaps TRBD1 or TRBD2 (5 bases each). Germline CDR1 MNHEY, CDR2 SMNVEV (reference sequence). Trimming removed 2 bases from V and 5 bases from J, with 12 bases in between. This CDR3 spans 14 amino acids.

This rearrangement joins TRBV5-4 to TRBJ1-2; 7 nucleotides agree with TRBD1. The CDR3 spans 15 residues. Germline V gene sequence: CDR1 SGHNT, CDR2 YYREEE (reference sequence). Trimming removed 4 bases from V and 7 bases from J; junction bases left unmatched: 13. This CDR3 is CASSPRDSGLVGYTF. CDR3 sequence (DNA): TGTGCCAGCAGCCCGCGGGACAGTGGGTTGGTTGGCTACACCTTC.